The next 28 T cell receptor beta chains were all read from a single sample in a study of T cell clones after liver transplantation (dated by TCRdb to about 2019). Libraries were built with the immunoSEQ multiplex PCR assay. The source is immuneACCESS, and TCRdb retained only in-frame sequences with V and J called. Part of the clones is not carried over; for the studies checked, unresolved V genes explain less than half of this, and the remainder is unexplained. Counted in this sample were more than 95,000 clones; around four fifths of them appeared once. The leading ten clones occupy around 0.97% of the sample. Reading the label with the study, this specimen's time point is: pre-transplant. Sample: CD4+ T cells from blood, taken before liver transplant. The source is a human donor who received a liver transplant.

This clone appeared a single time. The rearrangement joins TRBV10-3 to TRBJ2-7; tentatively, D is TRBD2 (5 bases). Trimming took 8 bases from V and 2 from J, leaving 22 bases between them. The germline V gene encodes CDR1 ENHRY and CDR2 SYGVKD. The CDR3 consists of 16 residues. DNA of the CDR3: TGTGCCATCGACGGAGGCCCGATCCAAAATACCTACGAGCAGTACTTC. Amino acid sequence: CAIDGGPIQNTYEQYF.

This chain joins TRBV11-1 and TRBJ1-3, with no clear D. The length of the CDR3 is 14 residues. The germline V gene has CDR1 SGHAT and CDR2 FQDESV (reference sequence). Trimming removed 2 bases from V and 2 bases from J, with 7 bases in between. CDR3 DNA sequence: TGTGCCAGCAGCTTACGGTTGACTGGAAACACCATATATTTT. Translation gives CASSLRLTGNTIYF.

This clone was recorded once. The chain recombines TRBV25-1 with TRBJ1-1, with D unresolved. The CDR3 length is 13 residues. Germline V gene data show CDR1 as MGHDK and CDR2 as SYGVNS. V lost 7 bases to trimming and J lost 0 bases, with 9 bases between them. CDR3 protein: CASMVGLNTEAFF. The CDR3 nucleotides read TGTGCCAGCATGGTCGGCTTGAACACTGAAGCTTTCTTT.

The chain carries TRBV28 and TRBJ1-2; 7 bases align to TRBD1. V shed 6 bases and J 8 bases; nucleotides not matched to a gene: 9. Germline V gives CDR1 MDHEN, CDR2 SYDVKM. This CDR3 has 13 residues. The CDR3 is CASRSQGEIGYTF. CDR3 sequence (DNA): TGTGCCAGCAGGTCTCAGGGGGAGATAGGCTACACCTTC.

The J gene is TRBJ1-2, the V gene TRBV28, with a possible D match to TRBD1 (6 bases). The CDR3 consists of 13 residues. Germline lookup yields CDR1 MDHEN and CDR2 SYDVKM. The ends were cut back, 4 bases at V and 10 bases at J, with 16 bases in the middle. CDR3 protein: CASSSYRDTDYTF. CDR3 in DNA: TGTGCCAGCAGTTCGTACCGGGACACCGACTACACCTTC.

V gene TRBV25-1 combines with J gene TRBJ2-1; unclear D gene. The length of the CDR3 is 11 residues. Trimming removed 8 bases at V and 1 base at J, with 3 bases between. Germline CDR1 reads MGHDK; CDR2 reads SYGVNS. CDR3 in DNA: TGTGCCAGCTCGTCCTACAATGAGCAGTTCTTC. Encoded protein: CASSSYNEQFF.

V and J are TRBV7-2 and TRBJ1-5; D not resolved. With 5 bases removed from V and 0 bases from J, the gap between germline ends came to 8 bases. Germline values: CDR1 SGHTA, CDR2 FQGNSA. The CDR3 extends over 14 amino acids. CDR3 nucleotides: TGTGCCAGCAGCCAAAGGAATAGCAATCAGCCCCAGCATTTT. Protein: CASSQRNSNQPQHF.

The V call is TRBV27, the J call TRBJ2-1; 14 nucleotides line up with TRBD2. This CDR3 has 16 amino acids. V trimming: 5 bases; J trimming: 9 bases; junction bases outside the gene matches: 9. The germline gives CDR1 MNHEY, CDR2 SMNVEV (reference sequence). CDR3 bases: TGTGCCAGCAGTATTCTGACTAGCGGGGGGGCCAGTGAGCAGTTCTTC. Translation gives CASSILTSGGASEQFF.

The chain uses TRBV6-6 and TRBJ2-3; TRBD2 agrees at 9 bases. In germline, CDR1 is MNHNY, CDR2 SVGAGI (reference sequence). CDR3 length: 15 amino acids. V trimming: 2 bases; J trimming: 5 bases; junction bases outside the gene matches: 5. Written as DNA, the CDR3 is TGTGCCAGCAGTTACCGCGGGGGGGCGGGAGATACGCAGTATTTT. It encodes CASSYRGGAGDTQYF.

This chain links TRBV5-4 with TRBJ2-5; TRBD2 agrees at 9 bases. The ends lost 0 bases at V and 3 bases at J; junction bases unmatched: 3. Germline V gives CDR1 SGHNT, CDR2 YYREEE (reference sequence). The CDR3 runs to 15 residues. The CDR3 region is CASSLVSGSKETQYF. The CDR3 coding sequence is TGTGCCAGCAGCTTGGTTAGCGGGAGTAAAGAGACCCAGTACTTC.

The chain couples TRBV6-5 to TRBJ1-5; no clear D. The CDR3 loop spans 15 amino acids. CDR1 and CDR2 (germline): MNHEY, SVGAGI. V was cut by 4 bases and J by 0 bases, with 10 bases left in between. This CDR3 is CASSSRASSNQPQHF. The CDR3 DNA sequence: TGTGCCAGCAGTTCCCGGGCATCTAGCAATCAGCCCCAGCATTTT.

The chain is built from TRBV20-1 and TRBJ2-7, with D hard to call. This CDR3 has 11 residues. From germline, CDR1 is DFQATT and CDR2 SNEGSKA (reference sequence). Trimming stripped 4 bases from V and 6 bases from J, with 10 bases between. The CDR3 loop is CSAISGTEQYF. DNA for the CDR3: TGCAGTGCTATTAGTGGCACCGAGCAGTACTTC.

The CDR3, as DNA: TGTGCCAGCAGCTTAGGATGGGTGGGCGAAAAACTGTTTTTT. Protein product: CASSLGWVGEKLFF. The chain carries TRBV7-2 and TRBJ1-4; D remains unclear. Trimming took 1 base from V and 8 from J, leaving 11 bases between them. The germline V gene has CDR1 SGHTA and CDR2 FQGNSA. The CDR3 loop spans 14 amino acids.

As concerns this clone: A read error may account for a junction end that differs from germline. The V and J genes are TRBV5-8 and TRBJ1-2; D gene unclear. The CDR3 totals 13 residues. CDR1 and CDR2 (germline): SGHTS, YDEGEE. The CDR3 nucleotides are TGTGCCAGCAGTCCGCAGGCTAATTATGGCTACACCTTC. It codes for CASSPQANYGYTF.

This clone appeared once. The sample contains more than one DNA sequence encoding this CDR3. The CDR3 sequence is CASSEAQGGEQYF. The CDR3 nucleotides are TGTGCCAGCAGTGAAGCGCAGGGGGGCGAGCAGTACTTC. The chain couples TRBV2 to TRBJ2-7, with D tentatively TRBD1 (7 bases). This CDR3 comprises 13 residues. V gave up 0 bases and J gave up 6 bases, with 9 bases separating them. Looked up from germline, CDR1 is SNHLY and CDR2 is FYNNEI.

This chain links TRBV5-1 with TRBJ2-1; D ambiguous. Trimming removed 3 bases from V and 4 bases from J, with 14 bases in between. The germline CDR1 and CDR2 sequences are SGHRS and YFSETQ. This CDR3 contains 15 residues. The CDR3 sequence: CASSSGERSYNEQFF. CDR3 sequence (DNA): TGCGCCAGCAGCTCCGGAGAGAGGTCGTACAATGAGCAGTTCTTC.

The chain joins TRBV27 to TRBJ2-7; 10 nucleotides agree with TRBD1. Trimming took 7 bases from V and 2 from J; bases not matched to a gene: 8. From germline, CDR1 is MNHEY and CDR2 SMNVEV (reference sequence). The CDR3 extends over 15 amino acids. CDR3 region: CASTLVGTGAYEQYF. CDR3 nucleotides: TGTGCCAGCACCTTAGTGGGGACAGGGGCCTACGAGCAGTACTTC.

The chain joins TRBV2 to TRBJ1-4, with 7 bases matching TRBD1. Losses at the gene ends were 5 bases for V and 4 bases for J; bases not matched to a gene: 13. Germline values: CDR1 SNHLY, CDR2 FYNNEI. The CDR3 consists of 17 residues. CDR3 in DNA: TGTGCCAGCAGTTCGACGCCACCGGGACAGTTTAATGAAAAACTGTTTTTT. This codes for CASSSTPPGQFNEKLFF.

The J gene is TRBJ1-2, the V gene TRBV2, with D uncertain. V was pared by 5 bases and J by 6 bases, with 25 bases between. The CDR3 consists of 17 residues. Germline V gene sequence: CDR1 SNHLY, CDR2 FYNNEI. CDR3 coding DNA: TGTGCCAGCAGTCCTCTGAGTTTGCGGTTGATGAAGAATGGCTACACCTTC. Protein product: CASSPLSLRLMKNGYTF.

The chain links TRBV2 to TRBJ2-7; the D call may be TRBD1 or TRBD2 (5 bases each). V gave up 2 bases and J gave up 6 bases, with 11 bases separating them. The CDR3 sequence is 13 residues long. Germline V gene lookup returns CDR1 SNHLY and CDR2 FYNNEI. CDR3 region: CASSEWGLGEQYF. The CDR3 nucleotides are TGTGCCAGCAGTGAATGGGGGTTAGGCGAGCAGTACTTC.

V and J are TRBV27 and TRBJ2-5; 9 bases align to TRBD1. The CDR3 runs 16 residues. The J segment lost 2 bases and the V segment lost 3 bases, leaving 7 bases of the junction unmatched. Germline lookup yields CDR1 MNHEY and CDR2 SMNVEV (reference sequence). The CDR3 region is CASSFFTGTGQETQYF. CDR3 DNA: TGTGCCAGCAGTTTCTTTACCGGGACAGGGCAAGAGACCCAGTACTTC.

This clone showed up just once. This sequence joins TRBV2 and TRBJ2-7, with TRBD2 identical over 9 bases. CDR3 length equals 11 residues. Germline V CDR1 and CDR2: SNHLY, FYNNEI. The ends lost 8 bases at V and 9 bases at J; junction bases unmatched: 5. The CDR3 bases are TGTGCCAGCCCCGATAGCGGGGGGCAGTACTTC. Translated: CASPDSGGQYF.

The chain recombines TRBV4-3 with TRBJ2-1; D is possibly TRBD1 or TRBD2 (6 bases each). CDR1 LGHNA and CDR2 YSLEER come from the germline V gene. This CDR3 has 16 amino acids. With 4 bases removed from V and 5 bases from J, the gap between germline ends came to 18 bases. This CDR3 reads CASSPHGGPINNEQFF. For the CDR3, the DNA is TGCGCCAGCAGCCCGCACGGGGGCCCCATAAACAATGAGCAGTTCTTC.

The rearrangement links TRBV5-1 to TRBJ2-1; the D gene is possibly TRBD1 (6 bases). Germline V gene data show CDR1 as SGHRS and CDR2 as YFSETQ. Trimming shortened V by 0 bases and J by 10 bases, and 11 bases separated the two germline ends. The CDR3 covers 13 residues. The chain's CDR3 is CASSLGGPGEQFF. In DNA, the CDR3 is TGCGCCAGCAGCTTGGGGGGGCCGGGGGAGCAGTTCTTC. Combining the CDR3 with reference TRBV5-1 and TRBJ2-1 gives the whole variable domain KAGVTQTPRYLIKTRGQQVTLSCSPISGHRSVSWYQQTPGQGLQFLFEYFSETQRNKGNFPGRFSGRQFSNSRSEMNVSTLELGDSALYLCASSLGGPGEQFFGPGTRLTVL.

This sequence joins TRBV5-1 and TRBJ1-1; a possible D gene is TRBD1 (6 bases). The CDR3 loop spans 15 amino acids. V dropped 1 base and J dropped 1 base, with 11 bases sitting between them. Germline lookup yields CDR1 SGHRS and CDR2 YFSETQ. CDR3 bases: TGCGCCAGCAGCTTGATGGACAGAACGAACACTGAAGCTTTCTTT. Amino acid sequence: CASSLMDRTNTEAFF.

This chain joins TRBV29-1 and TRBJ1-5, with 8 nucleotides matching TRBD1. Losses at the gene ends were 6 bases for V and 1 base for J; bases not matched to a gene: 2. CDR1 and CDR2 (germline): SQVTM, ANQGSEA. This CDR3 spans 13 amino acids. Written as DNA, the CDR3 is TGCAGCGTGTGGACAGGGAGCAATCAGCCCCAGCATTTT. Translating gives CSVWTGSNQPQHF.

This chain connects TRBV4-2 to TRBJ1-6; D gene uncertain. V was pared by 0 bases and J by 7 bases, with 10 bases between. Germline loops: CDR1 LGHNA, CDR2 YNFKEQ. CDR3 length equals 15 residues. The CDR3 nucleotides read TGTGCCAGCAGCCAAGATCAAATGGGCAATTCACCCCTCCACTTT. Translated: CASSQDQMGNSPLHF.

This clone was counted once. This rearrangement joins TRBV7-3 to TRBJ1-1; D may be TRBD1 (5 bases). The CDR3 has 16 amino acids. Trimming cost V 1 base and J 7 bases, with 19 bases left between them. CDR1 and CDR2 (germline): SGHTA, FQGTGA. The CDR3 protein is CASSLRGRDGAREAFF. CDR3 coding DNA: TGTGCCAGCAGCTTAAGGGGCAGGGACGGTGCCCGTGAAGCTTTCTTT.